Listed below are T cell receptor beta chains from one sample, sequenced in a study of response to subunit inactivated influenza vaccine. TCRdb re-called the RT-PCR reads through MiXCR, storing one row per CDR3 protein. The table lists hundreds of thousands of distinct CDR3 sequences, approximately 17% of them singletons. The specimen comprised CD4+ T cells sorted from PBMCs, sampled 23 to 25 months after vaccination. These TCRs come from a man aged 50-75 years who received an inactivated influenza vaccine. The CDR3 runs from the conserved cysteine through the conserved F or W. The order of the fields is J gene, V gene, CDR3 protein.

TRBJ2-7	TRBV5-1	CASSWGSQGAVEQYF
TRBJ1-1	TRBV12-3/TRBV12-4	CASSLVRTEAFF
TRBJ2-3	TRBV7-2	CASSPRWGLAVTDTQYF
TRBJ2-7	TRBV2	CASKRDREYEQYF
TRBJ2-3	TRBV10-3	CAISGQSTDTQYF
TRBJ2-1	TRBV6-2/TRBV6-3	CASSYSRGGSYNEQFF
TRBJ1-6	TRBV15	CATSRVQSNSPLHF
TRBJ2-1	TRBV7-9	CASSFYRTHNEQFF
TRBJ1-6	TRBV6-2/TRBV6-3	CASGDRYNSPLHF
TRBJ1-4	TRBV4-3	CASSQARGDEKLFF
TRBJ1-1	TRBV29-1	CSGFGEAQPFF
TRBJ2-7	TRBV5-1	CASSLDGTGGPQYF
TRBJ2-1	TRBV29-1	CSVVGGGHEQFF
TRBJ2-5	TRBV20-1	CSARDALTAQYF
TRBJ2-3	TRBV11-2	CASSLNKGQGARTDTQYF
TRBJ2-7	TRBV20-1	CSANPDGAKKQYF
TRBJ2-7	TRBV20-1	CSASSRTRDYEQYF
TRBJ2-7	TRBV6-1	CASRGYSSYEQYF
TRBJ2-7	TRBV29-1	CSVRTQSAGEQYF